What follows is one T cell receptor beta chain and its context. This clonotype was recorded many times. Its antigen is still unknown. Per-base qualities were not stored, and no clone one base away is much larger. From the cysteine up to the phenylalanine, the CDR3 has a length of 14 residues. Left in the record is the CDR3 DNA by itself, 42 bases read in frame from the first base. CDR1 MNHEY and CDR2 SVGAGI are derived from the germline V gene. Trimming takes 2 bases from V and 3 bases from J, and the germline ends sit 8 bases apart. This sample was included in a study of molecular identifiers for immune sequencing clone quantification (dated by TCRdb to the late 2010s). Concerning the study at large: For a replicate experiment, RNA from approximately 20,000 or 100,000 naive CD8 T cells was divided into five aliquots, and four of the five aliquots were sequenced. This methods study used CD8 T cells to benchmark TCR RNA copy counting and molecular-identifier clustering-based TCR repertoire sequencing (MIDCIRS). The paper as a whole reports these results and caveats: Modeling indicated about three TCR RNA copies recovered per cell, compared with 9 to 10 by digital PCR, which implies a capture efficiency of approximately 30%. In CMV-specific effector cells, clones with more than 20 RNA copies accounted for over 99% of molecules, whereas in naive cells such clones accounted for under 1%. Identical TCR molecules sharing a barcode could cause highly expanded clone sizes to be underestimated. When barcode sub-clustering was left out, chimeric consensus sequences inflated TCR diversity, with chimeras reaching as high as 47%. The naive libraries included spiked-in Jurkat TCR RNA (around 9 copies' worth), and this Jurkat TCR RNA is not part of the donor repertoire. Spiked-in Jurkat TCR RNA equal to a single cell's worth was reported to be detectable even within one million naive CD8 T cells.

The library came from PCR. The data were produced on an Illumina HiSeq 4000. Preparation of bulk TCR libraries followed a previously described approach, with the TCR primers listed in Table S5. The Qiagen AllPrep DNA/RNA kit was used to purify total RNA. Before any analysis, reads coming from multiple sequencing runs of the same library were combined into one pool. The published analysis was carried out like this. Reads were retained only if an exact TCR constant sequence was present, and the retained reads were trimmed to 150 nt and grouped according to their 12-nt molecular barcodes. Reads within each barcode group were sub-clustered using a 15% Levenshtein threshold, and quality-weighted consensus sequences were constructed for each RNA molecule. Non-functional sequences were excluded, and lower-count sequences lying one edit away from another sequence were also excluded. Based on fitting two negative binomial distributions, any barcode sub-cluster with under 20% of the maximum read count was discarded. TCRdb reprocessing: public reads trimmed at Q25 with fastp, clones called with MiXCR, in-frame beta chains kept. Rows with one shared CDR3 protein collapse into an entry with the most common genes and DNA. TCRdb's processing, not the study's, gives the V and J calls here. The sample table lists approximately 500,000 distinct CDR3 sequences, 20% to 25% of them with a count of one. The ten largest clones take up 0.84% of the sample.

Libraries of naive CD8 T cells were built from around 20,000 to 1,000,000 sorted cells, with 10%, 30% or 50% of the purified RNA used. Naive CD8 T cells were FACS-sorted as CD8+CD4-CCR7+CD45RA+ on a BD FACSAria II into RLT Plus buffer. To test detection sensitivity, Jurkat RNA equal to fewer than 13 TCR copies was added to samples of roughly 18,000-1,100,000 naive CD8 T cells. CD8 T cells were enriched using RosetteSep CD8+ T Cell Enrichment Cocktail and Ficoll-Paque, and the enriched cells then underwent ACK red cell lysis. The source is a human donor in good health. Some libraries in this study had Jurkat cell RNA spiked in. Recombination linked TRBV6-5 to TRBJ2-1, with an unclear D gene assignment. Sequenced material: naive CD8+ T cells from blood, with Jurkat cell RNA spiked in. The sample's cell subset or site label is to be understood as: FACS-sorted CD8+CD4-CCR7+CD45RA+ naive T cells. The DNA sequence is given as TGTGCCAGCAGTTACGTCGGCGACTACAATGAGCAGTTCTTC. It translates as CASSYVGDYNEQFF.